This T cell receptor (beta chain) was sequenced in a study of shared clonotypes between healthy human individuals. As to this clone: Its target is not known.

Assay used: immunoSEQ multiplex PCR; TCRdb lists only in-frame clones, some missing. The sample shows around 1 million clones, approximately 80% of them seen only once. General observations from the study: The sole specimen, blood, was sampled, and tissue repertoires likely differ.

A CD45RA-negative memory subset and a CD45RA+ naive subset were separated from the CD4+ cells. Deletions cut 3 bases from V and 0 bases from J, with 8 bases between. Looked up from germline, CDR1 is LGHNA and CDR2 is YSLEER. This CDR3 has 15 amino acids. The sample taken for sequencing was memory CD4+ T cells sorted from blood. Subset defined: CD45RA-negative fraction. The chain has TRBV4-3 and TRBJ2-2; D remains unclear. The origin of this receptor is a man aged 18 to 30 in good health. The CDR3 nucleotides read TGCGCCAGCAGCCAGGGGTTTCCGAACACCGGGGAGCTGTTTTTT. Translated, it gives CASSQGFPNTGELFF.